These 13 T cell receptor beta chains share one sample of origin, sequenced in a study of blood T cell repertoires in COVID-19. Sequencing used immunoSEQ multiplex PCR; TCRdb keeps in-frame clones, though not all of them. The sample yields about 160,000 clones, 80% seen once. Sequenced material: PBMCs or T cells enriched from blood (not recorded which). All receptors come from a woman aged 60 to 75 who had recovered from COVID-19.

The rearrangement links TRBV10-3 to TRBJ2-4; perhaps TRBD1 as D (5 bases). Germline CDR1 is ENHRY and CDR2 is SYGVKD. The V end lost 8 bases, the J end lost 0 bases, and 17 bases lay between the germline ends. This CDR3 comprises 16 residues. CDR3: CAISDTGHLAKNIQYF. The CDR3, as DNA: TGTGCCATCTCCGATACAGGTCATCTAGCCAAAAACATTCAGTACTTC.

The chain combines TRBV2 with TRBJ1-2; TRBD1 matches at 7 bases. Germline CDR1 and CDR2: SNHLY and FYNNEI. With 4 bases clipped from V and 4 bases from J, the junction kept 6 bases outside the gene matches. This CDR3 contains 14 residues. The CDR3 sequence is CASSAQQGCYGYTF. As DNA, the CDR3 is TGTGCCAGCAGTGCCCAACAGGGGTGCTATGGCTACACCTTC. Based on the CDR3 plus reference TRBV2 and TRBJ1-2, the full variable domain is EPEVTQTPSHQVTQMGQEVILRCVPISNHLYFYWYRQILGQKVEFLVSFYNNEISEKSEIFDDQFSVERPDGSNFTLKIRSTKLEDSAMYFCASSAQQGCYGYTFGSGTRLTVV.

The gene calls are TRBV9 and TRBJ1-3; 7 bases agree with TRBD1. This CDR3 has 16 amino acids. After removal of 4 bases from V and 2 bases from J, the junction contained 9 bases not matched to a gene. In germline, CDR1 is SGDLS, CDR2 YYNGEE. In DNA, the CDR3 is TGTGCCAGCAGCCCCCAAGACAGGGCCACTGGAAACACCATATATTTT. It codes for CASSPQDRATGNTIYF.

The chain joins TRBV5-1 to TRBJ1-2; TRBD1 is a possible D gene (6 bases). The CDR3 consists of 16 residues. V shed 4 bases and J shed 0 bases, with 16 bases lying between them. Germline CDR1 and CDR2: SGHRS and YFSETQ. The CDR3 DNA reads TGCGCCAGCAGCCCGGACAGCCGACCGTCTAACTATGGCTACACCTTC. Protein product: CASSPDSRPSNYGYTF.

The J gene is TRBJ2-3, the V gene TRBV30, with a tentative D call TRBD2 (5 bases). CDR1 and CDR2 from the germline V gene are GTSNPN and SVGIG (reference sequence). This CDR3 comprises 14 residues. Trimming removed 4 bases from V and 0 bases from J, with 11 bases in between. The CDR3 DNA reads TGTGCCTGGACCAAATCGGGGAGCACAGATACGCAGTATTTT. The encoded protein is CAWTKSGSTDTQYF.

This clone was seen a single time. The chain employs TRBV6-5 and TRBJ1-2, with TRBD1 as a possible D gene (5 bases). Germline lookup yields CDR1 MNHEY and CDR2 SVGAGI. Trimming removed 8 bases from V and 9 bases from J, with 16 bases in between. The CDR3 sequence is 12 residues long. The CDR3 bases are TGTGCCAGCTCCAGGGATTCGAGGAGCTACACCTTC. It specifies CASSRDSRSYTF.

The chain links TRBV18 to TRBJ2-5; 10 bases are shared with TRBD1. This CDR3 spans 15 amino acids. The trim removed 5 bases at V and 5 bases at J, leaving 8 bases unmatched. Germline values: CDR1 KGHSH, CDR2 LQKENI. The CDR3, as DNA: TGTGCCAGCTCAAAGGCCGGACAGGGGGGTGAGACCCAGTACTTC. Protein sequence: CASSKAGQGGETQYF.

CDR3 residues: CASSFTGTYGYTF. CDR3 DNA: TGTGCCAGCAGCTTTACAGGGACGTATGGCTACACCTTC. The genes are TRBV12-3 or TRBV12-4 and TRBJ1-2, with a weak D call TRBD1 (6 bases). V lost 6 bases and J 5 bases, leaving 13 bases between the germline ends. The CDR3 length is 13 residues.

This chain links TRBV5-1 with TRBJ1-1; D not resolved. Germline loops: CDR1 SGHRS, CDR2 YFSETQ. The V end was cut by 5 bases, the J end by 4 bases, with 12 bases between. The CDR3 loop spans 13 amino acids. This CDR3 is CASSTQEGTEAFF. The CDR3 nucleotides are TGCGCCAGCAGTACTCAGGAAGGCACTGAAGCTTTCTTT.

The rearrangement links TRBV18 to TRBJ1-1, with TRBD1 matching 7 bases. Germline V gene data show CDR1 as KGHSH and CDR2 as LQKENI. Trimming took 5 bases from V and 4 from J; bases not matched to a gene: 10. CDR3 size: 15 residues. The CDR3 nucleotides are TGTGCCAGCTCAGACACAGGGGCGGGAGGCACTGAAGCTTTCTTT. It encodes CASSDTGAGGTEAFF.

The rearrangement links TRBV7-9 to TRBJ2-7; the D is unclear. The CDR3 totals 12 residues. With 3 bases removed from V and 7 bases from J, the gap between germline ends came to 10 bases. CDR1 SEHNR and CDR2 FQNEAQ come from the germline V gene (reference sequence). DNA for the CDR3: TGTGCCAGCAGCTTTACTGAACCTGAGCAGTACTTC. Its translation: CASSFTEPEQYF.

The chain joins TRBV2 to TRBJ2-7; TRBD1 aligns across 8 bases. The CDR3 contains 13 residues. V dropped 7 bases and J dropped 4; count of bases not matched to a gene: 6. Germline V CDR1 and CDR2: SNHLY, FYNNEI. This CDR3 is CASTPGQAYEQYF. CDR3 nucleotide sequence: TGTGCCAGCACTCCGGGACAGGCATACGAGCAGTACTTC.

This clone was detected only a few times. The chain recombines TRBV21-1 with TRBJ2-1; TRBD2 was called by the table and not checked on the DNA. TRBV21-1 is a listed pseudogene. The CDR3 is 16 residues long. CDR3 residues: CASSNSGGVGDNEQFF. The CDR3, as DNA: TGTGCCAGCAGCAATAGCGGGGGGGTGGGAGACAATGAGCAGTTCTTC.